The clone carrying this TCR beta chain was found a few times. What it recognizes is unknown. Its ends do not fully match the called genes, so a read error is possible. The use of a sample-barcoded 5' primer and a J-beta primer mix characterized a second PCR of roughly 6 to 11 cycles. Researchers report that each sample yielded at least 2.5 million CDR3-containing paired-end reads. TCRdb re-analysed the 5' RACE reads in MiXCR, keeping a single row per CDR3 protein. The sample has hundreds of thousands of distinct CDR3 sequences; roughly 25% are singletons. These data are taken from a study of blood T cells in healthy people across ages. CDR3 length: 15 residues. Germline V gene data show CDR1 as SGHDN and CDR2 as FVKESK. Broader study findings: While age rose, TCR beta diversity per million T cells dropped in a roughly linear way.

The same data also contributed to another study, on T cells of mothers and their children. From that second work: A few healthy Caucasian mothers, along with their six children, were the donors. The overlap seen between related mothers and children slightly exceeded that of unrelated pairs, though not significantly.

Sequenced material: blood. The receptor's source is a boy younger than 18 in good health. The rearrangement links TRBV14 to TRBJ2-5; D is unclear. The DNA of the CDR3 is TGTGCCAGCAGCCAAGGAGAGAGAAGAAGAGAGGCCCAGTACTTC. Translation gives CASSQGERRREAQYF.